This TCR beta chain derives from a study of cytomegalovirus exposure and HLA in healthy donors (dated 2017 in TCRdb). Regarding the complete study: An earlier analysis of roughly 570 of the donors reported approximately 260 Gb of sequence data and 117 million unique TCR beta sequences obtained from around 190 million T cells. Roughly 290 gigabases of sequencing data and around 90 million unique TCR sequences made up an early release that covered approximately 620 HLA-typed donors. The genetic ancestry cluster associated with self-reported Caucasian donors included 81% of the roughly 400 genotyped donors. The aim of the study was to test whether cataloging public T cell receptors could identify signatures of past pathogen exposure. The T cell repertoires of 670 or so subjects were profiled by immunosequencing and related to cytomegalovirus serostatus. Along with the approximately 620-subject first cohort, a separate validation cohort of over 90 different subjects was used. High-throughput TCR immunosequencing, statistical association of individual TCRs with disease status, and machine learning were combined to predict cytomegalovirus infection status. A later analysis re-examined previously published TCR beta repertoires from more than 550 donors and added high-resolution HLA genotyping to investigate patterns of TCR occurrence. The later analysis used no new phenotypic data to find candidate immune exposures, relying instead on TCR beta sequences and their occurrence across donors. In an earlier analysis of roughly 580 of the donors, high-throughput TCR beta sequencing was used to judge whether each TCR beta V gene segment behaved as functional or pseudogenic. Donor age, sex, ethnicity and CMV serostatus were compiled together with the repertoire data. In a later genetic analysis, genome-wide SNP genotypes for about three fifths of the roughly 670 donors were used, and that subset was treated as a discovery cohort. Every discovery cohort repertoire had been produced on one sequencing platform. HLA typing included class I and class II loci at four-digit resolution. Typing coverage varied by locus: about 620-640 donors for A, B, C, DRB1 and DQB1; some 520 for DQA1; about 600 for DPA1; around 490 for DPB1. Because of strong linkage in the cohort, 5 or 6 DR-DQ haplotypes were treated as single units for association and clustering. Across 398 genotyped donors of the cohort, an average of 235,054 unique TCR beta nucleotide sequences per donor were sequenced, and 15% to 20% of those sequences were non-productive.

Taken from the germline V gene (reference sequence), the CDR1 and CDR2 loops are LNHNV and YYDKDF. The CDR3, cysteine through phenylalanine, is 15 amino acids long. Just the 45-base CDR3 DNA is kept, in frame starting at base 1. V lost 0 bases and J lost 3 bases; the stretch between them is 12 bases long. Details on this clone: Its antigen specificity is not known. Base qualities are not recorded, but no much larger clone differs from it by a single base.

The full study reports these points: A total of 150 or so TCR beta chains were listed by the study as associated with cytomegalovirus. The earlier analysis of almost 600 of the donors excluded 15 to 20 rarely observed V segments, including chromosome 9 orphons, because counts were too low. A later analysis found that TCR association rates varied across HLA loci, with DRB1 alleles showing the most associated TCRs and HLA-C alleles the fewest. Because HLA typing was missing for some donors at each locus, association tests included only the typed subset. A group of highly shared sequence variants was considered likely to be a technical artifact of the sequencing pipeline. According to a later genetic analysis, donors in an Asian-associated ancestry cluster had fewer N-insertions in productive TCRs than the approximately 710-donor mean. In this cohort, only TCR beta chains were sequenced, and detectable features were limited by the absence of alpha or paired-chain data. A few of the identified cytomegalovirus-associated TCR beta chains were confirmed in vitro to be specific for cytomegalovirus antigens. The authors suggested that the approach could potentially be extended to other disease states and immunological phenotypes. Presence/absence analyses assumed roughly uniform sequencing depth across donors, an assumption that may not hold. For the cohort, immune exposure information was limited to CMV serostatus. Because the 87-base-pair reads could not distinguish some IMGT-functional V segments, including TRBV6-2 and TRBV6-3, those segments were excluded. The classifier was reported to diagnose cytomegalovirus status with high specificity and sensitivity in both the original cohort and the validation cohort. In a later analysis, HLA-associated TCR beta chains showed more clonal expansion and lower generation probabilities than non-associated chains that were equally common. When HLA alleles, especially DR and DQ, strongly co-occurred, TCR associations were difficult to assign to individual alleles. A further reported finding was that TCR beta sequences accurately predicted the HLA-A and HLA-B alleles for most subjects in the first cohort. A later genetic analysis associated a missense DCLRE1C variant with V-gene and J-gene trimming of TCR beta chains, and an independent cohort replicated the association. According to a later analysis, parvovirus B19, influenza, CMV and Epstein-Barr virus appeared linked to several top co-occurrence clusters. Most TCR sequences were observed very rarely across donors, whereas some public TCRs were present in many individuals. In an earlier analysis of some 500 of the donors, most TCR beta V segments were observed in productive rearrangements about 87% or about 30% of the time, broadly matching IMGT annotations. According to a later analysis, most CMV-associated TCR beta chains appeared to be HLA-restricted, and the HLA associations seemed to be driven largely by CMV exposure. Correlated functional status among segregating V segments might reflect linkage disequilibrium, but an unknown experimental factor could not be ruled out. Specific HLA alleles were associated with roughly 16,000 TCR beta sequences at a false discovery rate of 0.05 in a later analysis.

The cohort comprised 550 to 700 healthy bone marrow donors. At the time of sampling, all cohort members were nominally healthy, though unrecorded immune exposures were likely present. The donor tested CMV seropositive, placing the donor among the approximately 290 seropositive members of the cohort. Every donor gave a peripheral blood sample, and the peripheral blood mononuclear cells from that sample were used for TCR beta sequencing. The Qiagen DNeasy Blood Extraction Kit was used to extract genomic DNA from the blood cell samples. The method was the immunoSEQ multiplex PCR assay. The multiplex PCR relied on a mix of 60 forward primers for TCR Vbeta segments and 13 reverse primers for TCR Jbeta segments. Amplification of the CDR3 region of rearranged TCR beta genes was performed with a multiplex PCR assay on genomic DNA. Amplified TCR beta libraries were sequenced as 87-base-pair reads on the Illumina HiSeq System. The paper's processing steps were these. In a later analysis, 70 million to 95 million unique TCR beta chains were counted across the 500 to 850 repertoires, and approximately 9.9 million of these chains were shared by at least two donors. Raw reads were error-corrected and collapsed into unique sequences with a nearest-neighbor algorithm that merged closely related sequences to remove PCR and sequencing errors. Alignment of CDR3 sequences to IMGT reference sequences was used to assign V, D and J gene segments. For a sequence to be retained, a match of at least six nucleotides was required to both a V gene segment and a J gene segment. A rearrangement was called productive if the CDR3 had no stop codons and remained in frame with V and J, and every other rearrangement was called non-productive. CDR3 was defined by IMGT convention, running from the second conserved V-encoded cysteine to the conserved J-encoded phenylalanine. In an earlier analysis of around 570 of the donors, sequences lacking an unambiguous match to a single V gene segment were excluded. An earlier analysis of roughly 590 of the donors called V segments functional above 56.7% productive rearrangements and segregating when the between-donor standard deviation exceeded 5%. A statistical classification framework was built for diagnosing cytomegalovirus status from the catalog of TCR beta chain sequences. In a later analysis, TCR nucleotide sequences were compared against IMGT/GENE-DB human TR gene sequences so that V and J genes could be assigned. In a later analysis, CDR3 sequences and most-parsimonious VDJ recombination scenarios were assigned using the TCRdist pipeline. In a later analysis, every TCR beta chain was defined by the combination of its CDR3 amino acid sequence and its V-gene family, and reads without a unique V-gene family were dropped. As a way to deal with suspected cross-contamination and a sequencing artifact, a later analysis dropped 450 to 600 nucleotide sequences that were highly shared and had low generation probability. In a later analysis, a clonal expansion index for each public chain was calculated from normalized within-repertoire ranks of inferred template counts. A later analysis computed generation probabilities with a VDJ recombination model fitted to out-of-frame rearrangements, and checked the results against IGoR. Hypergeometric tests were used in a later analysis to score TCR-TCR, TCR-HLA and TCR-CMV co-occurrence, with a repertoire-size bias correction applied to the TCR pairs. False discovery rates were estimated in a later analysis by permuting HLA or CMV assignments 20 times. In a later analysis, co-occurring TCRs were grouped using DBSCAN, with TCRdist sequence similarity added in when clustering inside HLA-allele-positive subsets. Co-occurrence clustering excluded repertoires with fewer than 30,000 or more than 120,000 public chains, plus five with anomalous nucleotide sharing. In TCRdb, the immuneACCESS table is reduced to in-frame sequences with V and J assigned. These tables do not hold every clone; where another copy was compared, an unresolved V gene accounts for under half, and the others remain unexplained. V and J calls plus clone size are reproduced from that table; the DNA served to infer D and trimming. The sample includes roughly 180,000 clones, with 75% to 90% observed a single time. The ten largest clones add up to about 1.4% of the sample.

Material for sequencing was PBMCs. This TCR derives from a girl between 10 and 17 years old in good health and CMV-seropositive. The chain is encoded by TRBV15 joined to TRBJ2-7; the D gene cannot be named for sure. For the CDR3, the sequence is CATSRDVESLYEQYF. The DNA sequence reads TGTGCCACCAGCAGAGATGTCGAGTCTCTCTACGAGCAGTACTTC.